The 18 T cell receptor beta chains below were found in one sample sequenced in a study of T cells after yellow fever vaccination. Each CDR3 protein is one row after TCRdb ran MiXCR on the 5' RACE reads. The profile covers 300,000 to 400,000 distinct CDR3 sequences, with about 12% appearing a single time and approximately 3.3% taken by the ten largest. This material consisted of CD4+ T cells sorted from PBMCs, taken 15 days after the yellow fever booster vaccination. The receptors were gathered from a man aged 18 to 30 who received the YFV17D yellow fever vaccine.

This clonotype was seen more than once but under ten times. The chain combines TRBV20-1 with TRBJ2-7, with D tentatively TRBD2 (5 bases). The germline V gene encodes CDR1 DFQATT and CDR2 SNEGSKA (reference sequence). The CDR3 runs 13 residues. Between the trimmed V and J ends, which lost 6 bases and 2 bases, there was a span of 14 bases. The CDR3 DNA is TGCAGTGCCGAGGGTTCTCGGACCTACGAGCAGTACTTC. Translated: CSAEGSRTYEQYF.

This clonotype was observed a few times. V usage is TRBV5-1 and J usage is TRBJ2-2; D not resolved. V was trimmed by 4 bases and J by 5 bases, leaving 18 bases between them. The V gene's germline CDR1 is SGHRS and CDR2 YFSETQ. The CDR3 extends over 16 amino acids. CDR3 bases: TGCGCCAGCAGCATGGCGGTCGGTCGCGAGACCGGGGAGCTGTTTTTT. Translation: CASSMAVGRETGELFF.

CDR3 nucleotide sequence: TGCAGCGTTGATCGCACTGAAGCTTTCTTT. Its translation: CSVDRTEAFF. The V gene is TRBV29-1, the J gene TRBJ1-1; D gene ambiguous. V was shortened by 3 bases and J by 4 bases, with 3 bases between the two germline ends. The CDR3 is 10 residues long. The germline V gene encodes CDR1 SQVTM and CDR2 ANQGSEA.

This clonotype has a handful of counts. V usage is TRBV11-2 and J usage is TRBJ2-5, with a possible D match to TRBD1 (6 bases). This CDR3 contains 15 residues. V lost 7 bases to trimming and J lost 3 bases, with 18 bases between them. Germline V CDR1 and CDR2: SGHAT, FQNNGV. CDR3 coding DNA: TGTGCCAGCACGATACAGGGAATGGGGGAAGAGACCCAGTACTTC. Translated: CASTIQGMGEETQYF.

To note about this clonotype: This may be a read error: a much more frequent sequence differs by one nucleotide. The chain is built from TRBV4-2 and TRBJ2-5; no firm D call. The end of the DNA is better explained by TRBJ2-1, so the J call may be wrong. The length of the CDR3 is 15 residues. The germline V gene encodes CDR1 LGHNA and CDR2 YNFKEQ. The CDR3 here is CASSLSPGSQETQFF. The CDR3 DNA reads TGTGCCAGCAGCCTTTCTCCCGGCAGCCAAGAGACCCAGTTCTTC.

This clonotype was seen repeatedly, ten times or more. The chain combines TRBV5-1 with TRBJ2-3; TRBD1 matches at 9 bases. CDR3 length: 14 residues. V gave up 3 bases and J gave up 7 bases; unmatched junction bases: 6. Germline CDR1 reads SGHRS; CDR2 reads YFSETQ. CDR3 coding DNA: TGCGCCAGCAGCTCACCGGGACAGGGAAATACGCAGTATTTT. Translation: CASSSPGQGNTQYF.

The chain carries TRBV18 and TRBJ2-7; 8 bases are a match to TRBD2. V dropped 2 bases and J dropped 3; count of bases not matched to a gene: 12. This CDR3 is 17 amino acids long. CDR1 KGHSH and CDR2 LQKENI come from the germline V gene. As DNA, the CDR3 is TGTGCCAGCTCACCAAAGACGGGGGGGGGCCCAAGCTACGAGCAGTACTTC. Translated, it gives CASSPKTGGGPSYEQYF.

This clonotype was counted only a few times. The chain joins TRBV7-9 to TRBJ2-7; 11 nucleotides line up with TRBD2. The CDR3 runs to 14 residues. Trimming removed 5 bases from V and 3 bases from J; junction bases left unmatched: 3. Germline lookup yields CDR1 SEHNR and CDR2 FQNEAQ (reference sequence). CDR3 loop: CASSRTSGGYEQYV. Here the CDR3 DNA reads TGTGCCAGCAGCCGTACTAGCGGGGGCTACGAGCAGTACGTC.

This rearrangement joins TRBV5-6 to TRBJ1-2; D unclear. V was pared by 4 bases and J by 4 bases, with 11 bases between. The CDR3 has 13 amino acids. Germline V CDR1 and CDR2: SGHDT, YYEEEE. CDR3 sequence: CASSRQASYGYTF. CDR3 sequence (DNA): TGTGCCAGCAGCCGACAAGCGTCCTATGGCTACACCTTC.

This clonotype was seen ten or more times. This chain uses TRBV12-3 or TRBV12-4 with TRBJ1-1; D gene unclear. Trimming took 2 bases from V and 4 from J, leaving 14 bases between them. The length of the CDR3 is 15 residues. CDR3 region: CASSLLDGESTEAFF. The CDR3 bases are TGTGCCAGCAGTTTATTGGACGGAGAGAGCACTGAAGCTTTCTTT.

The genes are TRBV15 and TRBJ2-5, with 9 nucleotides matching TRBD2. CDR3 size: 14 residues. The V and J ends lost 5 bases and 4 bases, in that order; junction bases with no gene match: 5. Per germline, CDR1 LNHNV and CDR2 YYDKDF (reference sequence). As DNA, the CDR3 is TGTGCCACCAGCGCGGGGGGGGTACGAGAGACCCAGTACTTC. Protein sequence: CATSAGGVRETQYF.

This clonotype has a handful of counts. V usage is TRBV2 and J usage is TRBJ2-7; D is ambiguous. Germline values: CDR1 SNHLY, CDR2 FYNNEI. The length of the CDR3 is 15 residues. Trimming shortened V by 1 base and J by 3 bases, and 13 bases separated the two germline ends. CDR3 DNA: TGTGCCAGCAGTGAAGGGGGTTCCCTCCTCTACGAGCAGTACTTC. Its protein product is CASSEGGSLLYEQYF.

The chain is built from TRBV7-3 and TRBJ2-3; D call uncertain. This CDR3 is built from 15 residues. Germline CDR1 SGHTA, CDR2 FQGTGA. V was trimmed by 0 bases and J by 2 bases, leaving 9 bases between them. In DNA form, the CDR3 reads TGTGCCAGCAGCTTAACGGGCACCAACACAGATACGCAGTATTTT. It yields the protein CASSLTGTNTDTQYF.

This chain uses TRBV19 with TRBJ1-5; possible D gene TRBD1, 5 bases. Trimming took 10 bases from V and 3 from J, leaving 13 bases between them. The CDR3 runs to 13 residues. Germline CDR1 is LNHDA and CDR2 is SQIVND (reference sequence). The CDR3: CATSPGLNQPQHF. DNA of the CDR3: TGTGCCACCAGCCCAGGGCTCAATCAGCCCCAGCATTTT. Full variable domain (remainder filled in from reference TRBV19 and TRBJ1-5): DGGITQSPKYLFRKEGQNVTLSCEQNLNHDAMYWYRQDPGQGLRLIYYSQIVNDFQKGDIAEGYSVSREKKESFPLTVTSAQKNPTAFYLCATSPGLNQPQHFGDGTRLSIL.

There are a few counts of this clonotype. The chain joins TRBV25-1 to TRBJ2-3; 15 nucleotides line up with TRBD2. The J segment lost 1 base and the V segment lost 6 bases, leaving 26 bases of the junction unmatched. The CDR3 covers 24 residues. Germline V gene data show CDR1 as MGHDK and CDR2 as SYGVNS. In DNA form, the CDR3 reads TGTGCCAGCAGGGGGAATGCGGGACAGGGGACTAGCGGGGGGAAAGCCCCTGGCACAGATACGCAGTATTTT. It codes for CASRGNAGQGTSGGKAPGTDTQYF.

This clonotype was observed a handful of times. The chain carries TRBV2 and TRBJ1-2; D is possibly TRBD1 (5 bases). The V and J ends lost 9 bases and 4 bases respectively, with 15 bases between them. Germline V gives CDR1 SNHLY, CDR2 FYNNEI. This CDR3 spans 13 amino acids. The CDR3 region has the DNA TGTGCCAGGGCGCTTACAGGTTCCTATGGCTACACCTTC. Translation: CARALTGSYGYTF.

This clonotype showed up just a few times. The chain has TRBV4-2 and TRBJ2-6, with 7 positions matching TRBD1. The CDR3 is 17 amino acids. V lost 4 bases, J lost 2 bases, and 8 bases stayed unmatched. Germline V gene data show CDR1 as LGHNA and CDR2 as YNFKEQ. The CDR3 protein is CASSLTGQPAGANVLTF. Written as DNA, the CDR3 is TGTGCCAGCAGCCTTACGGGACAGCCTGCTGGGGCCAACGTCCTGACTTTC.

The chain has TRBV6-2 or TRBV6-3 and TRBJ2-7, with a tentative D call TRBD1 (6 bases). Trimming removed 6 bases from V and 5 bases from J, with 8 bases in between. This CDR3 is 11 amino acids long. Germline V lookup: CDR1 MNHEY, CDR2 SVGEGT. In DNA, the CDR3 is TGTGCCAGCAGACAGGGCCACGAGCAGTACTTC. Translated: CASRQGHEQYF.